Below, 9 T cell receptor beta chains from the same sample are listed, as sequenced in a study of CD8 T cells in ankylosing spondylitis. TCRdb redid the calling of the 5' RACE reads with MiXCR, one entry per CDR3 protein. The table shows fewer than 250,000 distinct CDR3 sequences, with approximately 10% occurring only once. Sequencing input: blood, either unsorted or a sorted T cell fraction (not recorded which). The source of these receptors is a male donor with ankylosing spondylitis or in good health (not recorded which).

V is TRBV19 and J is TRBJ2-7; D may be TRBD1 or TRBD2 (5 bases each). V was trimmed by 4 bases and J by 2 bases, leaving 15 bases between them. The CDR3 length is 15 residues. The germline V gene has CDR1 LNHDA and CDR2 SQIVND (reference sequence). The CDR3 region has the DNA TGTGCCAGTAGTAAACGCAGGGACGATACCTACGAGCAGTACTTC. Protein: CASSKRRDDTYEQYF.

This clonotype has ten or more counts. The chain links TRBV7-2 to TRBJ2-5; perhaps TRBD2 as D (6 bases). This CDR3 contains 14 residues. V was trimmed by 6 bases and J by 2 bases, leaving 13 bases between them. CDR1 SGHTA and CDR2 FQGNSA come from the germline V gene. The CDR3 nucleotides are TGTGCCAGCAGACGGACTAATACTCAAGAGACCCAGTACTTC. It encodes CASRRTNTQETQYF.

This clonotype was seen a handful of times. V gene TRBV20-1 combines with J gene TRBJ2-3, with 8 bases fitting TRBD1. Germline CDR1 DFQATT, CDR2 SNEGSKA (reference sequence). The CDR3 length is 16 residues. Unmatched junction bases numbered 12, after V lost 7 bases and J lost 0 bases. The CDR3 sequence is CSGGRGQEVSTDTQYF. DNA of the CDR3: TGCAGTGGGGGCAGGGGGCAGGAAGTTAGCACAGATACGCAGTATTTT.

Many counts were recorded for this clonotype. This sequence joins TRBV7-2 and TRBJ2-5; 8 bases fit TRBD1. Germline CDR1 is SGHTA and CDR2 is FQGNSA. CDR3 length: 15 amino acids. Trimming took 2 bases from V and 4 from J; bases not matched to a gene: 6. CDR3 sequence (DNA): TGTGCCAGCAGCTTACAGGGGGCGGTGATAGAGACCCAGTACTTC. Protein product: CASSLQGAVIETQYF.

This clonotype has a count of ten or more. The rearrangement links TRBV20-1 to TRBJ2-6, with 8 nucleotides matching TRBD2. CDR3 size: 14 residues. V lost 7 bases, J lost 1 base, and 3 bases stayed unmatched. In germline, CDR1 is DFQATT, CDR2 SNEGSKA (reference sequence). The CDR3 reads CSVKRGSGANVLTF. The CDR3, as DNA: TGCAGTGTTAAGCGGGGGTCTGGGGCCAACGTCCTGACTTTC.

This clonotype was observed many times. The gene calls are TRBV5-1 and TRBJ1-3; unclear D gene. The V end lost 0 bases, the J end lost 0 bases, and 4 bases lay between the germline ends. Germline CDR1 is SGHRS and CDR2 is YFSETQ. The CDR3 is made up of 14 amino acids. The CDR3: CASSLDGSGNTIYF. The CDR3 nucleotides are TGCGCCAGCAGCTTGGACGGCTCTGGAAACACCATATATTTT.

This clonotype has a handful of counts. The CDR3 reads CASSLDWMVYNEQFF. CDR3 DNA sequence: TGTGCCAGCAGCTTAGATTGGATGGTATACAATGAGCAGTTCTTC. The chain carries TRBV7-9 and TRBJ2-1, with D hard to call. The CDR3 sequence is 15 residues long. Trimming removed 1 base at V and 4 bases at J, with 11 bases between. Looked up from germline, CDR1 is SEHNR and CDR2 is FQNEAQ (reference sequence). Full variable domain (outside the CDR3, taken from reference TRBV7-9 and TRBJ2-1): DTGVSQNPRHKITKRGQNVTFRCDPISEHNRLYWYRQTLGQGPEFLTYFQNEAQLEKSRLLSDRFSAERPKGSFSTLEIQRTEQGDSAMYLCASSLDWMVYNEQFFGPGTRLTVL.

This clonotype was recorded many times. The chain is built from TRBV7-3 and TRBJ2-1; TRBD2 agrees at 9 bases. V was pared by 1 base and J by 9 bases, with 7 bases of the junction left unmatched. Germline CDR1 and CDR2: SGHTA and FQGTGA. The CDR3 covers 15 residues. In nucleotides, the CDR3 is TGTGCCAGCAGCTTAATGGGCGGGGGGGTTTCTGAGCAGTTCTTC. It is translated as CASSLMGGGVSEQFF.

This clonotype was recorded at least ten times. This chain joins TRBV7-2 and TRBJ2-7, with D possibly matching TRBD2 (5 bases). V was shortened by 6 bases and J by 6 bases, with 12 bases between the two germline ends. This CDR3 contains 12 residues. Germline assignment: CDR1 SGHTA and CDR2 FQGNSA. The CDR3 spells CASRGGDREQYF. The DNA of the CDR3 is TGTGCCAGCAGAGGAGGAGACCGCGAGCAGTACTTC.